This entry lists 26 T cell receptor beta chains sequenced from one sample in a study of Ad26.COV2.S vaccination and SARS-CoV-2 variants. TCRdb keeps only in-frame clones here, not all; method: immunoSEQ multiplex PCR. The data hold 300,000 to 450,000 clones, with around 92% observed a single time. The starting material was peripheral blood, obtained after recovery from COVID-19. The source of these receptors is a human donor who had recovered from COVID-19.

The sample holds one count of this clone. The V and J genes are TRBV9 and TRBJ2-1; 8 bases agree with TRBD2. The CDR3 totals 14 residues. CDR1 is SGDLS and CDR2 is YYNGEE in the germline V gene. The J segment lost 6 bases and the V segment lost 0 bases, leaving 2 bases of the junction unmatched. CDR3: CASSVGGGFNEQFF. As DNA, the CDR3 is TGTGCCAGCAGCGTAGGCGGGGGGTTCAATGAGCAGTTCTTC.

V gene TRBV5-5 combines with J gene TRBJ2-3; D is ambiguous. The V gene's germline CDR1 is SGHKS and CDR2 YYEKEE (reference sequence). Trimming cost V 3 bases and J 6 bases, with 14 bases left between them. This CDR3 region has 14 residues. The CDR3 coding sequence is TGTGCCAGCAGCTCGCCCGTTTTAAGGGATACGCAGTATTTT. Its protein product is CASSSPVLRDTQYF.

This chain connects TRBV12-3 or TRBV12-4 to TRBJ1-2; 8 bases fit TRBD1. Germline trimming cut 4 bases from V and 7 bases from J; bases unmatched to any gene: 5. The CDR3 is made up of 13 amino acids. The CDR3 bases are TGTGCCAGCAGTTCCGACAGGGGATTTGGCTACACCTTC. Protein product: CASSSDRGFGYTF.

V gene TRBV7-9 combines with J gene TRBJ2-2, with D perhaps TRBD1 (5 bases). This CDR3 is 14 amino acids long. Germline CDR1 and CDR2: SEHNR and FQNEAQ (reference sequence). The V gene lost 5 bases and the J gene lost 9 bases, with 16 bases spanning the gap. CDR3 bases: TGTGCCAGCAGCAAACCCACAGGAGCGAGGGAGCTGTTTTTT. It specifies CASSKPTGARELFF.

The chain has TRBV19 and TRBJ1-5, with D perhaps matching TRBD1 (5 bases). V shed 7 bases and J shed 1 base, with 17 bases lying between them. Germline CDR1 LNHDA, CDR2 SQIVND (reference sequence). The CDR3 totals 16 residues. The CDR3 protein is CASISRQGRSNQPQHF. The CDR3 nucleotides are TGTGCCAGTATTTCGCGGCAGGGAAGGAGCAATCAGCCCCAGCATTTT. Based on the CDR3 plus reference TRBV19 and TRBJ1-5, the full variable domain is DGGITQSPKYLFRKEGQNVTLSCEQNLNHDAMYWYRQDPGQGLRLIYYSQIVNDFQKGDIAEGYSVSREKKESFPLTVTSAQKNPTAFYLCASISRQGRSNQPQHFGDGTRLSIL.

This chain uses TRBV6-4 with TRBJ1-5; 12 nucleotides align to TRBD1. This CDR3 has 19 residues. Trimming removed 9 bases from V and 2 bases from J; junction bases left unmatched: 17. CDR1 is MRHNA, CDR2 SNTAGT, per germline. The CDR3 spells CARQRQCGTGGFGNQPQHF. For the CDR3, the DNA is TGTGCCAGACAGAGGCAATGCGGGACAGGGGGCTTTGGCAATCAGCCCCAGCATTTT.

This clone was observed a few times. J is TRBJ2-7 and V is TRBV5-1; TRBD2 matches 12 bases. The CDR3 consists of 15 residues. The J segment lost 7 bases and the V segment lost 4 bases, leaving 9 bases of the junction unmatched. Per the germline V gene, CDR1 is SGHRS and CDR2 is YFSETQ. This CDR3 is CASSGGTSGFGEQYF. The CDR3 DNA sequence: TGCGCCAGCAGCGGAGGGACTAGCGGGTTCGGTGAGCAGTACTTC. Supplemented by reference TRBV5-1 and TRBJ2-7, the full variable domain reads KAGVTQTPRYLIKTRGQQVTLSCSPISGHRSVSWYQQTPGQGLQFLFEYFSETQRNKGNFPGRFSGRQFSNSRSEMNVSTLELGDSALYLCASSGGTSGFGEQYFGPGTRLTVT.

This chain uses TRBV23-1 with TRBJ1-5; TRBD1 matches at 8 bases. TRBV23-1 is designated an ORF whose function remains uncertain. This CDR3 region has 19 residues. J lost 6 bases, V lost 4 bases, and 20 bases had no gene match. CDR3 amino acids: CASSLREGDRFYFLQPQHF. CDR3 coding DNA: TGCGCCAGCAGTCTCCGGGAGGGGGACAGGTTTTACTTTCTTCAGCCCCAGCATTTT.

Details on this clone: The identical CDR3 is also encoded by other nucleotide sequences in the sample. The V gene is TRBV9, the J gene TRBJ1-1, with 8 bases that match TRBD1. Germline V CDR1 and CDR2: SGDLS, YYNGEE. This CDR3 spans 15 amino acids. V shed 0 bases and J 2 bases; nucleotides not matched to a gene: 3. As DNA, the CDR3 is TGTGCCAGCAGCGTAGGCAGGGGGCCCAACACTGAAGCTTTCTTT. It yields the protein CASSVGRGPNTEAFF.

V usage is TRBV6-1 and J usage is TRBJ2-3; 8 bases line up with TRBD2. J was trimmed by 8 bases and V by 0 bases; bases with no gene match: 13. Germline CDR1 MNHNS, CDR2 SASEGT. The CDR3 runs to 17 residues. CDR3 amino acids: CASSEAHSGEIKLTQYF. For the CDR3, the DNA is TGTGCCAGCAGTGAAGCGCATAGCGGGGAGATCAAACTTACGCAGTATTTT.

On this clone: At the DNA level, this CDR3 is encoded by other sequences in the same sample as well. The chain's CDR3 is CASSRDSHGYTF. CDR3 bases: TGTGCCAGCAGTCGGGACAGCCATGGCTACACCTTC. This chain uses TRBV2 with TRBJ1-2, with TRBD1 identical over 7 bases. The CDR3 spans 12 residues. Germline trimming cut 5 bases from V and 6 bases from J; bases unmatched to any gene: 3. The V gene's germline CDR1 is SNHLY and CDR2 FYNNEI.

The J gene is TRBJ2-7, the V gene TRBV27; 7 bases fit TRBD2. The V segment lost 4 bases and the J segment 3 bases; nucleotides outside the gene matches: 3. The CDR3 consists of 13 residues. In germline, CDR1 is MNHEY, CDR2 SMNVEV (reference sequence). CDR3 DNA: TGTGCCAGCAGTTATAGGACTAGCTACGAGCAGTACTTC. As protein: CASSYRTSYEQYF.

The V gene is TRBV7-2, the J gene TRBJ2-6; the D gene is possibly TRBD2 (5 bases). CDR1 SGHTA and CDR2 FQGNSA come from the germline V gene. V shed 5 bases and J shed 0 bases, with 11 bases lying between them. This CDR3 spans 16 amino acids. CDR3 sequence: CASSPSRGSGANVLTF. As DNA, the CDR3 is TGTGCCAGCAGCCCTAGCCGGGGCTCTGGGGCCAACGTCCTGACTTTC.

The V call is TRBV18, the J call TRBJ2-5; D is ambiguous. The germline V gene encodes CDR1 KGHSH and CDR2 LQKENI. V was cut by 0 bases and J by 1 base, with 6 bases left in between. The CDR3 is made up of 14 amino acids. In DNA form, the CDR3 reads TGTGCCAGCTCACCACCCGCGAGCCAAGAGACCCAGTACTTC. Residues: CASSPPASQETQYF.

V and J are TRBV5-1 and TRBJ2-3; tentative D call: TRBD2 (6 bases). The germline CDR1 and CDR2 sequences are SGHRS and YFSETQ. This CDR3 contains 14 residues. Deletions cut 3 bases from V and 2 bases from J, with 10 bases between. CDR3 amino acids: CASSYGLLTDTQYF. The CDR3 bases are TGCGCCAGCAGCTACGGACTACTCACAGATACGCAGTATTTT.

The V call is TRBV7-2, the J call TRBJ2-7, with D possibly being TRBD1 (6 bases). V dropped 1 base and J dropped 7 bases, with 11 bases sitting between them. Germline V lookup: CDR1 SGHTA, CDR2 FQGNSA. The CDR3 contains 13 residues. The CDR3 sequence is CASSLGGPEEQYF. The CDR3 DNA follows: TGTGCCAGCAGCTTAGGGGGGCCGGAAGAGCAGTACTTC.

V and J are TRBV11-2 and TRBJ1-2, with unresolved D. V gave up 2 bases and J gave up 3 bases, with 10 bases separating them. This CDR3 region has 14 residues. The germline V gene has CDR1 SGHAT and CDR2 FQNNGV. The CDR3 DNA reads TGTGCCAGCAGCTTATACGTGGCAGACTATGGCTACACCTTC. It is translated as CASSLYVADYGYTF.

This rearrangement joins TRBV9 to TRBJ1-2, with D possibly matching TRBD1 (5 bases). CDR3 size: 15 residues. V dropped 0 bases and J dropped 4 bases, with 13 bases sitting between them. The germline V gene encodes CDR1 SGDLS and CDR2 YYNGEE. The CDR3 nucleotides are TGTGCCAGCAGCGTAGACCAGGGCCTGGGCTATGGCTACACCTTC. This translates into CASSVDQGLGYGYTF.

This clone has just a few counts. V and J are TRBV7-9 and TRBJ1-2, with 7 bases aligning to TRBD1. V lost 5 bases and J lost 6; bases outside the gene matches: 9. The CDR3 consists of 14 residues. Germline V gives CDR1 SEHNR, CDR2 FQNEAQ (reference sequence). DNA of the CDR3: TGTGCCAGCAGCGGCAGGGGGGTGCGGAATGGCTACACCTTC. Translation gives CASSGRGVRNGYTF. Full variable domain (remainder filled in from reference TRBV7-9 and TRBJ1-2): DTGVSQNPRHKITKRGQNVTFRCDPISEHNRLYWYRQTLGQGPEFLTYFQNEAQLEKSRLLSDRFSAERPKGSFSTLEIQRTEQGDSAMYLCASSGRGVRNGYTFGSGTRLTVV.

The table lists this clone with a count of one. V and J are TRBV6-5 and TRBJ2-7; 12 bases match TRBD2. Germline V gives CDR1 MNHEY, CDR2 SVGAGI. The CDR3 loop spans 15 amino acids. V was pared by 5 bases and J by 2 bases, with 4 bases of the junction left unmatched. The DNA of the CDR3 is TGTGCCAGCAGTACCGGACTAGCGGGGCCCTACGAGCAGTACTTC. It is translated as CASSTGLAGPYEQYF.

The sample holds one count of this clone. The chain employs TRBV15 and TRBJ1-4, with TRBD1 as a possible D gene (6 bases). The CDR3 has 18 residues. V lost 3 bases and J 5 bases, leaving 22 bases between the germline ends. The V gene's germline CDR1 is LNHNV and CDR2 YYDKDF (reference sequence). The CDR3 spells CATSRPRLKGDWNEKLFF. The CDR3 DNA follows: TGTGCCACCAGCAGGCCGCGGTTGAAGGGGGATTGGAATGAAAAACTGTTTTTT.

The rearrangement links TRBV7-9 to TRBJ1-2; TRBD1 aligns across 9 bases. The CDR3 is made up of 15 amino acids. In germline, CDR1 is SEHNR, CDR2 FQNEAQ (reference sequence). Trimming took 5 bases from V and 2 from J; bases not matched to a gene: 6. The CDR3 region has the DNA TGTGCCAGCAGCGACGGGACAGGGCTAAACTATGGCTACACCTTC. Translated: CASSDGTGLNYGYTF.

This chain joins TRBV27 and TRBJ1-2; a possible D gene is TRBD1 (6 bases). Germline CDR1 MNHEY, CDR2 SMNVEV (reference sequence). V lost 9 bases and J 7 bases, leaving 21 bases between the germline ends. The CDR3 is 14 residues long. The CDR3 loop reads CASAVGASFVGYTF. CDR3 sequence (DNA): TGTGCCAGTGCCGTGGGGGCGAGTTTTGTTGGCTACACCTTC.

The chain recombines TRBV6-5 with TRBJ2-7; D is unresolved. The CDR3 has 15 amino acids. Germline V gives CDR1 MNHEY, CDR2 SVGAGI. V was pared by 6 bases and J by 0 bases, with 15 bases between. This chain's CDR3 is CASSPGPGRSYEQYF. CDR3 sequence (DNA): TGTGCCAGCAGCCCCGGACCCGGTCGCTCCTACGAGCAGTACTTC.

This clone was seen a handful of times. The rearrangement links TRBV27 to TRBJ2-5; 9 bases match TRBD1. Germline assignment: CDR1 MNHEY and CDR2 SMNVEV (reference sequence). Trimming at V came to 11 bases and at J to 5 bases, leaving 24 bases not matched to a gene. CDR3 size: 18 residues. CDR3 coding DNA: TGTGCCCGGAACGACCCCTACAGGGGGCATTTGTGTGTGGAGACCCAGTACTTC. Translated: CARNDPYRGHLCVETQYF.

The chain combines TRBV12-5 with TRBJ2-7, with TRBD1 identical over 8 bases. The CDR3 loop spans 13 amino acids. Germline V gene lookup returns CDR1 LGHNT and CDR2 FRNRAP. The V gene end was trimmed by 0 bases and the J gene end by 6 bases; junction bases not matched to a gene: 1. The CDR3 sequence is CASGLVTGGEQYF. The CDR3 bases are TGTGCTAGTGGTTTGGTTACAGGGGGCGAGCAGTACTTC.